A single sample gave rise to the 29 T cell receptor beta chains below, sequenced in a study of blood T cell repertoires in COVID-19 (dated by TCRdb to the early 2020s). Preparation of the library involved the immunoSEQ multiplex PCR assay. TCRdb carries this immuneACCESS record with in-frame sequences only. Its versions omit some clonotypes, under half of them owing to an unresolved V gene in the studies checked, with the rest unexplained. This sample lists 40,000 to 50,000 clones; more than 80% were detected once. 6.4% of the sample is in the top ten clones. The specimen sequenced was peripheral blood. The receptor set was obtained from a man aged 65 to 85 with active COVID-19.

This chain uses TRBV2 with TRBJ1-4; D is unclear. This CDR3 spans 18 amino acids. Trimming removed 0 bases from V and 0 bases from J, with 14 bases in between. Germline V gene sequence: CDR1 SNHLY, CDR2 FYNNEI. CDR3 DNA sequence: TGTGCCAGCAGTGAAGCTTTGAGGGCCGATGCAACTAATGAAAAACTGTTTTTT. Protein: CASSEALRADATNEKLFF.

The rearrangement links TRBV5-1 to TRBJ1-1, with TRBD1 matching 8 bases. The trim removed 4 bases at V and 2 bases at J, leaving 10 bases unmatched. The CDR3 runs to 16 residues. Germline V gene data show CDR1 as SGHRS and CDR2 as YFSETQ. The CDR3 here is CASSRRQGRGNTEAFF. CDR3 nucleotides: TGCGCCAGCAGCCGAAGACAGGGGCGAGGAAACACTGAAGCTTTCTTT.

Notes on this clone: The junction departs from germline at one end; a sequencing error may be responsible. The rearrangement uses TRBV10-3 and TRBJ2-1, with a weak D call TRBD2 (5 bases). The length of the CDR3 is 16 residues. Germline assignment: CDR1 ENHRY and CDR2 SYGVKD. The CDR3 sequence is CAISERRVESHNVQFF. The CDR3 nucleotides read TGTGCCATCAGTGAGAGGCGGGTCGAAAGCCACAATGTGCAGTTCTTC.

The chain is built from TRBV5-1 and TRBJ1-1; the D is unclear. The CDR3 has 14 amino acids. Germline loops: CDR1 SGHRS, CDR2 YFSETQ. Deletions cut 0 bases from V and 4 bases from J, with 10 bases between. CDR3 residues: CASSLVAGSTEAFF. CDR3 DNA sequence: TGCGCCAGCAGCTTGGTAGCGGGAAGCACTGAAGCTTTCTTT.

V gene TRBV30 combines with J gene TRBJ2-7; the D gene is possibly TRBD2 (6 bases). The CDR3 covers 13 residues. Trimming took 1 base from V and 3 from J, leaving 10 bases between them. Germline assignment: CDR1 GTSNPN and CDR2 SVGIG (reference sequence). CDR3 residues: CAWSGGVSYEQYF. The CDR3 DNA follows: TGTGCCTGGAGTGGGGGGGTAAGCTACGAGCAGTACTTC. The entire variable domain, with the rest obtained from reference TRBV30 and TRBJ2-7, is as follows: SQTIHQWPATLVQPVGSPLSLECTVEGTSNPNLYWYRQAAGRGLQLLFYSVGIGQISSEVPQNLSASRPQDRQFILSSKKLLLSDSGFYLCAWSGGVSYEQYFGPGTRLTVT.

The gene calls are TRBV19 and TRBJ1-3, with D possibly TRBD1 on 5 matching bases. The CDR3 loop spans 14 amino acids. CDR1 and CDR2 (germline): LNHDA, SQIVND (reference sequence). The V and J ends lost 10 bases and 0 bases respectively, with 13 bases between them. This chain's CDR3 is CATRQGNSGNTIYF. The CDR3 coding sequence is TGTGCCACCAGGCAGGGAAACTCTGGAAACACCATATATTTT. Full variable domain (outside the CDR3, taken from reference TRBV19 and TRBJ1-3): DGGITQSPKYLFRKEGQNVTLSCEQNLNHDAMYWYRQDPGQGLRLIYYSQIVNDFQKGDIAEGYSVSREKKESFPLTVTSAQKNPTAFYLCATRQGNSGNTIYFGEGSWLTVV.

This chain joins TRBV9 and TRBJ2-5; 10 positions agree with TRBD2. CDR1 and CDR2 (germline): SGDLS, YYNGEE. The CDR3 is 15 residues long. The trim removed 0 bases at V and 2 bases at J, leaving 1 base unmatched. CDR3 nucleotides: TGTGCCAGCAGCGTAGAGCGGGGGGGTCAAGAGACCCAGTACTTC. Amino acid sequence: CASSVERGGQETQYF. Full variable domain (missing parts from reference TRBV9 and TRBJ2-5): DSGVTQTPKHLITATGQRVTLRCSPRSGDLSVYWYQQSLDQGLQFLIQYYNGEERAKGNILERFSAQQFPDLHSELNLSSLELGDSALYFCASSVERGGQETQYFGPGTRLLVL.

The rearrangement joins TRBV6-1 to TRBJ1-1, with a weak D call TRBD1 (6 bases). V lost 1 base to trimming and J lost 7 bases, with 13 bases between them. Germline lookup yields CDR1 MNHNS and CDR2 SASEGT. The CDR3 covers 14 residues. The CDR3 sequence is CASSEGAGVGEAFF. Here the CDR3 DNA reads TGTGCCAGCAGTGAAGGGGCAGGGGTTGGTGAAGCTTTCTTT.

In this sample, this clone turned up a few times. The chain is built from TRBV3-1 (or the pseudogene TRBV3-2) and TRBJ2-7; TRBD2 agrees at 11 bases. Germline trimming cut 4 bases from V and 2 bases from J; bases unmatched to any gene: 4. This CDR3 is built from 15 residues. Germline values: CDR1 LGHDT, CDR2 YNNKEL (reference sequence). The CDR3 DNA reads as TGTGCCAGCAGCCCGACTAGCGGGATGGCCTACGAGCAGTACTTC. It is translated as CASSPTSGMAYEQYF.

This chain links TRBV6-5 with TRBJ2-7; no clear D. The CDR3 covers 12 residues. V was trimmed by 6 bases and J by 2 bases, leaving 8 bases between them. CDR1 and CDR2 (germline): MNHEY, SVGAGI. CDR3 nucleotides: TGTGCCAGCAGGGCAGGCACCTACGAGCAGTACTTC. This translates into CASRAGTYEQYF.

This clone was counted only a few times. The DNA of the CDR3 is TGTGCCACCAGCAGAGATGCCGGGTTGGGTGAAAAACTGTTTTTT. Its protein is CATSRDAGLGEKLFF. The gene calls are TRBV15 and TRBJ1-4, with unresolved D. Per germline, CDR1 LNHNV and CDR2 YYDKDF (reference sequence). CDR3 length equals 15 residues. Trimming removed 0 bases from V and 7 bases from J, with 12 bases in between.

CDR3 amino acids: CASSLGHTTEAFF. CDR3 DNA sequence: TGTGCCAGCAGCTTGGGACATACCACTGAAGCTTTCTTT. The J gene is TRBJ1-1, the V gene TRBV7-9; the D gene is possibly TRBD1 (6 bases). The CDR3 length is 13 residues. Trimming removed 3 bases from V and 4 bases from J, with 9 bases in between. Looked up from germline, CDR1 is SEHNR and CDR2 is FQNEAQ (reference sequence).

V usage is TRBV28 and J usage is TRBJ2-7; TRBD2 matches 9 bases. The V segment lost 7 bases and the J segment 5 bases; nucleotides outside the gene matches: 9. Germline V gene lookup returns CDR1 MDHEN and CDR2 SYDVKM. This CDR3 is 14 amino acids long. CDR3 sequence (DNA): TGTGCCAGCACTCTAAGCGGGGGGCGGAACGAGCAGTACTTC. Residues: CASTLSGGRNEQYF. Looking up the rest from reference TRBV28 and TRBJ2-7 gives the full variable domain: DVKVTQSSRYLVKRTGEKVFLECVQDMDHENMFWYRQDPGLGLRLIYFSYDVKMKEKGDIPEGYSVSREKKERFSLILESASTNQTSMYLCASTLSGGRNEQYFGPGTRLTVT.

J is TRBJ2-1 and V is TRBV7-2, with TRBD1 identical over 7 bases. Germline trimming cut 5 bases from V and 5 bases from J; bases unmatched to any gene: 6. This CDR3 comprises 14 residues. Germline V gene lookup returns CDR1 SGHTA and CDR2 FQGNSA. The CDR3 nucleotides are TGTGCCAGCAGCCCGGGACAGAGCAACAATGAGCAGTTCTTC. Amino acid sequence: CASSPGQSNNEQFF.

This clone was detected once. V is TRBV2 and J is TRBJ2-5; 8 nucleotides align to TRBD1. Germline values: CDR1 SNHLY, CDR2 FYNNEI. CDR3 size: 16 residues. The J segment lost 0 bases and the V segment lost 5 bases, leaving 8 bases of the junction unmatched. The CDR3 reads CASSRTGTTYQETQYF. The CDR3 DNA reads as TGTGCCAGCAGTAGGACAGGGACAACGTACCAAGAGACCCAGTACTTC.

The rearrangement joins TRBV10-3 to TRBJ2-3; 13 positions agree with TRBD2. CDR1 and CDR2 (germline): ENHRY, SYGVKD. This CDR3 comprises 15 residues. The V gene end was trimmed by 6 bases and the J gene end by 2 bases; junction bases not matched to a gene: 2. The CDR3 reads CAIRGTSGDTDTQYF. The CDR3 DNA reads as TGTGCCATCAGGGGGACTAGCGGGGACACAGATACGCAGTATTTT.

The chain employs TRBV5-4 and TRBJ2-1; 8 nucleotides agree with TRBD1. Germline CDR1 is SGHNT and CDR2 is YYREEE (reference sequence). V was pared by 5 bases and J by 5 bases, with 9 bases of the junction left unmatched. This CDR3 region has 15 residues. The CDR3 DNA reads as TGTGCCAGCAGGACCGGGACAGGTAACAACAATGAGCAGTTCTTC. Its protein product is CASRTGTGNNNEQFF.

The gene calls are TRBV7-9 and TRBJ2-2, with TRBD2 as a possible D gene (6 bases). With 3 bases removed from V and 3 bases from J, the gap between germline ends came to 8 bases. In germline, CDR1 is SEHNR, CDR2 FQNEAQ (reference sequence). The CDR3 covers 14 residues. CDR3 nucleotide sequence: TGTGCCAGCAGCTTGGCGGGGCACACCGGGGAGCTGTTTTTT. It is translated as CASSLAGHTGELFF. The full variable domain, in which reference TRBV7-9 and TRBJ2-2 provide the parts outside the CDR3, is DTGVSQNPRHKITKRGQNVTFRCDPISEHNRLYWYRQTLGQGPEFLTYFQNEAQLEKSRLLSDRFSAERPKGSFSTLEIQRTEQGDSAMYLCASSLAGHTGELFFGEGSRLTVL.

On this clone itself: An end of the junction does not agree with germline; a read error may underlie this. The chain joins TRBV6-6 to TRBJ1-2; D might be TRBD1 (6 bases). Germline assignment: CDR1 MNHNY and CDR2 SVGAGI (reference sequence). The CDR3 spans 15 residues. CDR3: CASSLRGEPGHGYPF. In nucleotides, the CDR3 is TGTGCCAGCAGCCTGAGGGGAGAACCGGGACACGGTTACCCCTTC.

This rearrangement joins TRBV10-1 to TRBJ2-3, with D possibly being TRBD2 (6 bases). CDR1 is WNHNN and CDR2 is SYGVQD in the germline V gene (reference sequence). Trimming pared 2 bases from V and 4 bases from J, leaving 16 bases between. This CDR3 spans 16 amino acids. The DNA for the CDR3 is TGCGCCAGCAGTGAGCGAAGGCAGGGAGGTTCAGATACGCAGTATTTT. Translation gives CASSERRQGGSDTQYF.

V is TRBV7-9 and J is TRBJ2-1; TRBD1 agrees at 12 bases. V was clipped by 5 bases and J by 7 bases; unmatched bases: 6. CDR3 length equals 15 residues. From germline, CDR1 is SEHNR and CDR2 FQNEAQ (reference sequence). CDR3 protein: CASSLGTGGENEQFF. As DNA, the CDR3 is TGTGCCAGCAGCCTCGGGACAGGGGGCGAGAATGAGCAGTTCTTC.

The gene calls are TRBV5-1 and TRBJ2-7; 10 positions match TRBD2. Trimming removed 1 base from V and 7 bases from J; junction bases left unmatched: 8. Germline assignment: CDR1 SGHRS and CDR2 YFSETQ. This CDR3 spans 15 amino acids. The CDR3 bases are TGCGCCAGCAGCTTGACGACTAGCGGGCCGGAGGAGCAGTACTTC. Its translation is CASSLTTSGPEEQYF.

The chain links TRBV7-2 to TRBJ1-5; no definite D call. This CDR3 comprises 15 residues. The germline V gene has CDR1 SGHTA and CDR2 FQGNSA. Trimming stripped 5 bases from V and 2 bases from J, with 13 bases between. The CDR3 DNA reads as TGTGCCAGCAGCATAGATATATTTGGCAATCAGCCCCAGCATTTT. This translates into CASSIDIFGNQPQHF.

This rearrangement joins TRBV7-6 to TRBJ2-3, with D possibly being TRBD2 (5 bases). V was trimmed by 5 bases and J by 0 bases, leaving 18 bases between them. This CDR3 region has 17 residues. Per germline, CDR1 SGHVS and CDR2 FNYEAQ. This CDR3 is CASSPREPGTSTDTQYF. For the CDR3, the DNA is TGTGCCAGCAGCCCGAGGGAACCGGGAACAAGCACAGATACGCAGTATTTT.

J is TRBJ1-2 and V is TRBV4-1, with 9 bases that match TRBD1. CDR3 size: 18 residues. The germline V gene encodes CDR1 MGHRA and CDR2 YSYEKL. V lost 2 bases to trimming and J lost 4 bases; unmatched junction nucleotides: 14. The CDR3 DNA reads TGCGCCAGCAGCCAAACTTGGGGGAGGGACAGGGCTGTCTATGGCTACACCTTC. Translation: CASSQTWGRDRAVYGYTF.

V is TRBV7-9 and J is TRBJ1-4; D might be TRBD1 (5 bases). V shed 1 base and J shed 7 bases, with 13 bases lying between them. The CDR3 is 15 amino acids. The germline CDR1 and CDR2 sequences are SEHNR and FQNEAQ (reference sequence). This chain's CDR3 is CASSLGRQGGEKLFF. CDR3 in DNA: TGTGCCAGCAGCTTAGGTCGGCAGGGCGGTGAAAAACTGTTTTTT.

The V call is TRBV24-1, the J call TRBJ2-3; 13 bases line up with TRBD2. The CDR3 consists of 17 residues. Germline trimming cut 3 bases from V and 1 base from J; bases unmatched to any gene: 3. Germline V lookup: CDR1 KGHDR, CDR2 SFDVKD. The CDR3 reads CATSDGLAGAGTDTQYF. CDR3 coding DNA: TGTGCCACCAGTGATGGACTAGCGGGGGCGGGCACAGATACGCAGTATTTT.

The chain has TRBV9 and TRBJ2-1, with no clear D. Trimming took 4 bases from V and 10 from J, leaving 12 bases between them. Germline V lookup: CDR1 SGDLS, CDR2 YYNGEE. The CDR3 consists of 12 residues. As DNA, the CDR3 is TGTGCCAGCAGCAAAACCCTCGGGGAGCAGTTCTTC. Its protein product is CASSKTLGEQFF.

The gene calls are TRBV27 and TRBJ1-5; no clear D gene. Trimming removed 0 bases from V and 3 bases from J, with 9 bases in between. The germline V gene has CDR1 MNHEY and CDR2 SMNVEV (reference sequence). This CDR3 is 15 amino acids long. CDR3: CASSLSGVVNQPQHF. Written as DNA, the CDR3 is TGTGCCAGCAGTTTATCCGGGGTGGTCAATCAGCCCCAGCATTTT.